The 2 T cell receptor beta chains in this list originate from one sample, sequenced in a study of Ad26.COV2.S vaccination and SARS-CoV-2 variants. TCRdb's copy holds only in-frame clones and misses some; the assay was immunoSEQ multiplex PCR. The sample has roughly 300,000 clones, approximately 86% seen once; the top ten hold about 10%. The sample's treatment: roughly 18 received Ad26.COV2.S at low or high dose, single or two shots; 5 received placebo; per-sample allocation not given. After the first vaccine or placebo injection, samples were drawn on day 63. The specimen comprised peripheral blood, sampled in a trial of Ad26.COV2.S vaccine versus placebo. The receptors here all came from a person aged 18-65 years who received the Ad26.COV2.S COVID-19 vaccine or a placebo.

The genes are TRBV20-1 and TRBJ1-1, with 7 bases fitting TRBD1. Trimming removed 6 bases from V and 10 bases from J; junction bases left unmatched: 8. The CDR3 totals 11 residues. The germline gives CDR1 DFQATT, CDR2 SNEGSKA (reference sequence). DNA of the CDR3: TGCAGTGCGGAACAGGGGATGGGAGCTTTCTTT. Translated: CSAEQGMGAFF.

The CDR3 bases are TGTGCCAGCAGTTACTCGACAGGGGCCCAAGAGACCCAGTACTTC. This translates into CASSYSTGAQETQYF. The chain couples TRBV6-5 to TRBJ2-5, with TRBD1 matching over 8 bases. This CDR3 region has 15 residues. Germline V gives CDR1 MNHEY, CDR2 SVGAGI. V lost 0 bases and J lost 1; bases outside the gene matches: 1.